This T cell receptor beta chain appears in the sequencing data of a study of primary melanoma T cells and metastatic recurrence (dated by TCRdb to about 2020). Background on the whole study: The cohort comprised about 210 primary melanomas of stage T2 to T4, with thickness greater than 1 mm. The study tested whether T-cell fraction and T-cell repertoire clonality in primary melanoma tumors predicted patient outcome. Histopathological grading of tumor-infiltrating lymphocytes was compared with the T-cell fraction derived from sequencing. Progression-free survival was the clinical outcome compared against the T-cell fraction measured by TCR beta sequencing. The paper's findings and limits, for the study overall: Progression-free survival was reportedly predicted by the tumor T-cell fraction independently of age, mitotic rate, ulceration and thickness. Reportedly, adding T-cell fraction to tumor thickness improved progression-free survival prediction more than adding any other histopathological variable did. The authors presented an effective T-cell-mediated antitumor response in primary melanoma only as a suggestion and not as a demonstrated mechanism. Protection appeared to be conferred by a T-cell fraction above 20% regardless of ulceration status, mitotic rate or nodal disease.

For CDR1 and CDR2, the germline V gene lists MNHGY and SAAAGT. Measured from the cysteine to the phenylalanine, the CDR3 is 13 residues long. Only the CDR3 part of the read is kept: 39 bases, read in frame from the first base. Compared with germline, V lacks 11 bases and J lacks 9 bases; bases without a gene match: 10. Patients had primary melanoma that had been surgically resected and was considered potentially curable but at risk of metastatic recurrence. The library was generated by the immunoSEQ multiplex PCR assay. Primary melanoma tumor tissue underwent high-throughput sequencing of the T-cell receptor beta chain. In the original analysis: Repertoire analyses included TCRB CDR3 sharing between samples and the distribution of insertions and deletions. A gradient-boosted model ranked how well the T-cell fraction predicted outcome compared with histopathological variables. TCRdb took this table from immuneACCESS and kept in-frame rearrangements with V and J called. Such tables lack part of the clones; where checked against another copy, unresolved V genes explain under half of the gap, and the rest is unexplained. Clone size and V and J calls were adopted from that table, with D and trimming inferred from the DNA. The table for this sample lists about 1,100 clones; 65% to 75% of them were counted only once. The ten largest account for approximately 4.3% of the sample.

About this clone itself: Its specific antigen is unknown. The input lacks base qualities; no much larger clone sits a single base away.

The chain joins TRBV6-8 to TRBJ2-4; 10 bases in between match TRBD1. The receptor was isolated from a human donor with melanoma. The sequencing input was melanoma tumor tissue. The CDR3 region reads CAARLRDRGIQYF. The nucleotide sequence reads TGTGCCGCCCGGCTCCGGGACAGGGGCATTCAGTACTTC.